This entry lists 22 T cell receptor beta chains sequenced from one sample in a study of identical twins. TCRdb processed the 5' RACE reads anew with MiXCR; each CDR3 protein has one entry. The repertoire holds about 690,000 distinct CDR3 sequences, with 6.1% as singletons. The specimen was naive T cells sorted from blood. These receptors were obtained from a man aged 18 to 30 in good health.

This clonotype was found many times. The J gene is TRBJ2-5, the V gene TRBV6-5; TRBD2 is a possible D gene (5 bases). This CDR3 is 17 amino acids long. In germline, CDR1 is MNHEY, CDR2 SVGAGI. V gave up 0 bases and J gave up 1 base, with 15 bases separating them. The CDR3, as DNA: TGTGCCAGCAGTTACTCGAAGCGTCTAGCCCCCCAAGAGACCCAGTACTTC. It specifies CASSYSKRLAPQETQYF.

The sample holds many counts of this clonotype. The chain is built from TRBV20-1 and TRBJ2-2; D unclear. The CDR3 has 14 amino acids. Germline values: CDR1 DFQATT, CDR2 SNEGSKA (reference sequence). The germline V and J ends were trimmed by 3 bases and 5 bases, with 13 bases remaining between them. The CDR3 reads CSASAWAGTGELFF. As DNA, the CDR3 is TGCAGTGCTAGTGCGTGGGCAGGAACCGGGGAGCTGTTTTTT.

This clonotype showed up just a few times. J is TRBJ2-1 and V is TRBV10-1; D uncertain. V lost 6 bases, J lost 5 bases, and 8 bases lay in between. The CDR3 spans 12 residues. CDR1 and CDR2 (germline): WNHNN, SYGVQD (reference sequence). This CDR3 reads CASSGVDNEQFF. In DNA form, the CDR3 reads TGCGCCAGCAGCGGCGTGGACAATGAGCAGTTCTTC.

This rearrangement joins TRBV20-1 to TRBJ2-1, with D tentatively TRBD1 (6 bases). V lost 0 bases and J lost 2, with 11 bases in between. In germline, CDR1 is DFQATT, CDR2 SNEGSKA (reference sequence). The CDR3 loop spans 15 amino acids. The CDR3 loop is CSARDRGKPYNEQFF. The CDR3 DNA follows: TGCAGTGCTAGAGATAGGGGGAAGCCCTACAATGAGCAGTTCTTC.

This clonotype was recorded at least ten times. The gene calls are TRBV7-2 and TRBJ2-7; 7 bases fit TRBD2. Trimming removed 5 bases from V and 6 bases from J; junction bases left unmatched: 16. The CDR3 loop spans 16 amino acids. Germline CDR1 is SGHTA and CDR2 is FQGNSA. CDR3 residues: CASSLIAGSQTGEQYF. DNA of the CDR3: TGTGCCAGCAGCCTCATAGCGGGCTCACAGACGGGCGAGCAGTACTTC.

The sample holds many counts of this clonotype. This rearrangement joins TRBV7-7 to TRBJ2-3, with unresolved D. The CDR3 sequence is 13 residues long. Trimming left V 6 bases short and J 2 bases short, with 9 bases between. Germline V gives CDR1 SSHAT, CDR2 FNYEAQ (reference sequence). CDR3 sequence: CASSYGPTDTQYF. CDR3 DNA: TGTGCCAGCAGTTATGGCCCCACAGATACGCAGTATTTT.

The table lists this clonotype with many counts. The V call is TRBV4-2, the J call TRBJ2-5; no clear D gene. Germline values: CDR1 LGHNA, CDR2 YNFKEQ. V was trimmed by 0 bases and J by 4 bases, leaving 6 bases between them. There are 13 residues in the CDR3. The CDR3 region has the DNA TGTGCCAGCAGCCAAGAGTCGCGAGAGACCCAGTACTTC. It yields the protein CASSQESRETQYF.

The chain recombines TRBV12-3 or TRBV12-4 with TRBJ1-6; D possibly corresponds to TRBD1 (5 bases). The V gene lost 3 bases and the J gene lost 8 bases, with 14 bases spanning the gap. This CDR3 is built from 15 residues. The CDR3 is CASSFFDRKHSPLHF. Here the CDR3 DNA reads TGTGCCAGCAGTTTTTTTGACAGAAAACATTCACCCCTCCACTTT.

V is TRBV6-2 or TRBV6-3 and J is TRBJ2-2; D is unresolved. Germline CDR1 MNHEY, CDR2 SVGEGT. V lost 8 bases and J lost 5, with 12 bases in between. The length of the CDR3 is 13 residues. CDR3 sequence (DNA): TGTGCCAGCCTATATCGGCTTACCGGGGAGCTGTTTTTT. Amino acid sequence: CASLYRLTGELFF.

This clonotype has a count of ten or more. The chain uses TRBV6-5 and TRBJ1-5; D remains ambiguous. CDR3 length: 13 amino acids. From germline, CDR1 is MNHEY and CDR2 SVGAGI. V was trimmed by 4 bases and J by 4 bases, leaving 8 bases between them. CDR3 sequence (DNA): TGTGCCAGCAGTTCTAGTCCAAATCAGCCCCAGCATTTT. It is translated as CASSSSPNQPQHF.

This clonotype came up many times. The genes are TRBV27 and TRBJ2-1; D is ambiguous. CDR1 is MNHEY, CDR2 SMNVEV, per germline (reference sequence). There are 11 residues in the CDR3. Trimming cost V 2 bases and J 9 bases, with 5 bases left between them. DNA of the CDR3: TGTGCCAGCAGTTTAAACAGTGAGCAGTTCTTC. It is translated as CASSLNSEQFF.

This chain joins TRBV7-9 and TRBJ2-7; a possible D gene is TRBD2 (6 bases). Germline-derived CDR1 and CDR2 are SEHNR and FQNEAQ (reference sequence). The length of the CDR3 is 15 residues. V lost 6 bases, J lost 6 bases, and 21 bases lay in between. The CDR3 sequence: CASSPPGLGPFEQYF. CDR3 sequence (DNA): TGTGCCAGCAGTCCCCCGGGACTTGGGCCGTTCGAGCAGTACTTC.

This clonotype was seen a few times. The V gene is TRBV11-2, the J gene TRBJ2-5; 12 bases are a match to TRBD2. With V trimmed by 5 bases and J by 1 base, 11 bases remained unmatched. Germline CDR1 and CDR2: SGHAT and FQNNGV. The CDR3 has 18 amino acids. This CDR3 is CASSGQVTSGRTQETQYF. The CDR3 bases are TGTGCCAGCAGCGGGCAGGTGACTAGCGGGAGAACCCAAGAGACCCAGTACTTC.

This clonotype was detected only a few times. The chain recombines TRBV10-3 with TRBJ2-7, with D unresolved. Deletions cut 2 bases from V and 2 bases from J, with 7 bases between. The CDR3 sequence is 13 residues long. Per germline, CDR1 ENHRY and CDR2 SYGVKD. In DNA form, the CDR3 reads TGTGCCATCAGTGAGGCAGTAACCTACGAGCAGTACTTC. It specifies CAISEAVTYEQYF.

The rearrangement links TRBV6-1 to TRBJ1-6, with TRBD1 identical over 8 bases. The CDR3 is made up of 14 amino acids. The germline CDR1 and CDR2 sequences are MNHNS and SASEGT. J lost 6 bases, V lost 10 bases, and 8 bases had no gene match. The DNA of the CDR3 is TGTGCCACCTCGGACAGGGTGGGTAATTCACCCCTCCACTTT. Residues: CATSDRVGNSPLHF.

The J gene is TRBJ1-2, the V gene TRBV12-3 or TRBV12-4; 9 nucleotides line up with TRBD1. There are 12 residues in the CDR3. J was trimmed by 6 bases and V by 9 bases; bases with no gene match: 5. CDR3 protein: CASATGGNGYTF. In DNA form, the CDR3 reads TGTGCCAGTGCTACAGGGGGCAATGGCTACACCTTC.

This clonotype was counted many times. CDR3 protein: CASSLVHLGSNEQFF. The CDR3 DNA sequence: TGCGCCAGCAGCTTGGTTCATCTAGGATCCAATGAGCAGTTCTTC. This chain joins TRBV5-1 and TRBJ2-1; no definite D call. Between the trimmed V and J ends, which lost 0 bases and 6 bases, there was a span of 13 bases. The CDR3 runs 15 residues. CDR1 is SGHRS and CDR2 is YFSETQ in the germline V gene.

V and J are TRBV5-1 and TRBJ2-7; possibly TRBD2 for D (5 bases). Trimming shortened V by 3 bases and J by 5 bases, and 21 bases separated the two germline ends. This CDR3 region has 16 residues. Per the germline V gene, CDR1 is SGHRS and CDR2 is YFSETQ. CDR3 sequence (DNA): TGCGCCAGCAGCTGGAGTGACTACCAAAAAGCCCACGAGCAGTACGTC. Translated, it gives CASSWSDYQKAHEQYV.

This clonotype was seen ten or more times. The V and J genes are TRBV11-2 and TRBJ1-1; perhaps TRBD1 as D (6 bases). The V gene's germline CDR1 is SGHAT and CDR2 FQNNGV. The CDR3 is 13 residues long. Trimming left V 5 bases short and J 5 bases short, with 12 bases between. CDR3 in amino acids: CASSMGAQTEAFF. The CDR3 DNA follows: TGTGCCAGCAGCATGGGGGCGCAGACTGAAGCTTTCTTT.

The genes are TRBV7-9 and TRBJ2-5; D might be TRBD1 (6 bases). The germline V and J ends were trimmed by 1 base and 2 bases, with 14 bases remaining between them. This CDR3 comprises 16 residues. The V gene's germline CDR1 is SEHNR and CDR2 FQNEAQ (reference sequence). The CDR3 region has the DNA TGTGCCAGCAGCTTAGGTGGAGCAGGGGTACAAGAGACCCAGTACTTC. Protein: CASSLGGAGVQETQYF.

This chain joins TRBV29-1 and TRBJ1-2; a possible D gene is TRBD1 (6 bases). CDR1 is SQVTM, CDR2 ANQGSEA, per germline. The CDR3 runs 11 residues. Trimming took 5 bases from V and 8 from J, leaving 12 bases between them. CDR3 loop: CSVSGGSGYTF. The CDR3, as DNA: TGCAGCGTTTCGGGGGGCTCGGGCTACACCTTC. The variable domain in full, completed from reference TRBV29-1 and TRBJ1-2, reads SAVISQKPSRDICQRGTSLTIQCQVDSQVTMMFWYRQQPGQSLTLIATANQGSEATYESGFVIDKFPISRPNLTFSTLTVSNMSPEDSSIYLCSVSGGSGYTFGSGTRLTVV.

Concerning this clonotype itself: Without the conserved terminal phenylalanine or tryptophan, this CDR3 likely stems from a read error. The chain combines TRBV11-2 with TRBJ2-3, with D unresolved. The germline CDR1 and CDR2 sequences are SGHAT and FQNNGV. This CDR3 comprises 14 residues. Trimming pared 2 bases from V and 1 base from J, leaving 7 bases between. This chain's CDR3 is CASSLSAGTDTQYL. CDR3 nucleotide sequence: TGTGCCAGCAGCTTATCAGCTGGCACAGATACGCAGTATCTT.